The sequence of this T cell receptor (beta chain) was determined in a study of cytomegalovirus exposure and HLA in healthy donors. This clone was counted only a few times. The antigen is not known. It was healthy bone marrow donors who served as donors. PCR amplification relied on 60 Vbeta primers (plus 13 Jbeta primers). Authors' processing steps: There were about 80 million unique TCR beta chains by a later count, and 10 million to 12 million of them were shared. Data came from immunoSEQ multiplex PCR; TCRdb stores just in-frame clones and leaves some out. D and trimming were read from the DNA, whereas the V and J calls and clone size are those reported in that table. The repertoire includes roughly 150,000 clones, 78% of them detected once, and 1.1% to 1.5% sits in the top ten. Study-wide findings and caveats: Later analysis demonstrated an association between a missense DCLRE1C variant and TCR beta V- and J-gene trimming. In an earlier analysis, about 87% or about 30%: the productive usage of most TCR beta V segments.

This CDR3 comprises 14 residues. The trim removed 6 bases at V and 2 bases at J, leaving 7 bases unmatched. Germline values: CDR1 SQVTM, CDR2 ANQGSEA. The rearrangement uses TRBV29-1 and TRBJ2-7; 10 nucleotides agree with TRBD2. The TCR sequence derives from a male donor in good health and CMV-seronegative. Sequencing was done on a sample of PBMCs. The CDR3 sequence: CSVGLAANPYEQYF. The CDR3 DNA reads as TGCAGCGTAGGACTAGCGGCAAACCCCTACGAGCAGTACTTC.